This T cell receptor beta chain was observed in a study of cytomegalovirus exposure and HLA in healthy donors. Whole-study results and caveats: Researchers catalogued 164 TCR beta chains as cytomegalovirus-associated. The TCR clusters that emerged in the first cohort tended, a later analysis found, to co-occur in the approximately 130 validation repertoires. A few CMV-associated chains proved CMV antigen-specific in vitro.

Libraries were prepared by immunoSEQ multiplex PCR; TCRdb keeps only in-frame clonotypes and omits some of them. The profile shows 150,000 to 200,000 clones, approximately 80% of them singletons. Among the roughly 110 subjects of the validation cohort, separate from the 666-subject first cohort, were the donors. Germline V lookup: CDR1 DFQATT, CDR2 SNEGSKA (reference sequence). V dropped 3 bases and J dropped 14 bases, with 16 bases sitting between them. This CDR3 is built from 11 residues. About this clone itself: Its antigen remains unknown.

Sample: PBMCs. The TCR was taken from a man under 40 in good health and CMV-seropositive. The gene calls are TRBV20-1 and TRBJ1-2; a weak D match, TRBD1 (6 bases). CDR3 protein: CSARDSQLGTF. The CDR3 DNA is TGCAGTGCTAGGGACAGCCAGTTGGGGACCTTC.